The present T cell receptor beta chain was sequenced within a study of blood T cell repertoires in COVID-19. Authors' methods: Amplified reference gene primers provided the basis for estimating nucleated cell counts. Clones were sequenced by immunoSEQ multiplex PCR, and TCRdb holds only the in-frame ones, with some missing. That table is the source of V, J and clone size, and D and trimming were worked out from the DNA. The sample includes 200,000 to 250,000 clones, about 83% of them seen just once. CDR1 is KGHSH, CDR2 LQKENI, per germline. With 6 bases removed from V and 2 bases from J, the gap between germline ends came to 8 bases. CDR3 length: 13 amino acids.

The sample taken for sequencing was peripheral blood. The rearrangement links TRBV18 to TRBJ1-5; D ambiguous. The clonotype comes from a man younger than 45 who had recovered from COVID-19. CDR3 amino acids: CASSPSGNQPQHF. The CDR3 nucleotides read TGTGCCAGCTCCCCTAGTGGCAATCAGCCCCAGCATTTT.